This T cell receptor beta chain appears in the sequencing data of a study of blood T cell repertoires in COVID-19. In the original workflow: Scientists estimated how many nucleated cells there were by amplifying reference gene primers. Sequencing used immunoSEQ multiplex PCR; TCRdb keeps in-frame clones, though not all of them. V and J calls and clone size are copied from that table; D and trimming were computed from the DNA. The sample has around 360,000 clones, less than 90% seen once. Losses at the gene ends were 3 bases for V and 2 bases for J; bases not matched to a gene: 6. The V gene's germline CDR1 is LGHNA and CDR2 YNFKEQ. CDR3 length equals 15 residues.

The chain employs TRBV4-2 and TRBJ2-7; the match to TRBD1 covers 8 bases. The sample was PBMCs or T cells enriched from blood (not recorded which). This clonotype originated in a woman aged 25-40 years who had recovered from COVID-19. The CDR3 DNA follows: TGTGCCAGCAGCCAGGAGCAGGGGGCGGCCTACGAGCAGTACTTC. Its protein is CASSQEQGAAYEQYF.